This T cell receptor beta chain was profiled in a study of shared clonotypes between healthy human individuals (dated by TCRdb to 2019 to 2021). Background for the entire study: A few men and two women, aged 18 to 49 years, made up the cohort. To estimate repertoire size and how much clonotype sharing occurs between individuals, the study deeply sequenced the blood TCR repertoires of roughly 5 healthy adults. To increase sequencing depth and limit assay-specific biases, different laboratories used diverse techniques to prepare libraries and sequence TCR repertoires. Per donor, leukapheresis produced somewhere between about 0.94 and 9.5 billion PBMCs. For each donor, CD4 naive and CD4 memory were each run on three plates, CD8 naive on two plates, and CD8 memory on one plate. Summary of the overall study and its limitations: Because the study included a small number of donors, the genetic and exposure-history diversity represented was limited. Approximately 5% of naive CD4, 3% to 4% of naive CD8, 2.3% of memory CD4, and approximately 0.39% of memory CD8 clonotypes were shared across several donors. Compared with non-shared clonotypes, the clonotypes found in all four sorted-subset donors had higher generation probabilities. Sampling was limited to blood, and TCR repertoires in tissue likely differ from TCR repertoires in blood. Pairwise subsampling indicated that sequencing depth was expected to affect the degree of clonotype sharing among donors. Naive subsets generally had larger estimated clonotype richness than memory subsets. Even with the large sequencing depth, rarefaction of the sorted-subset datasets indicated that sequencing was incomplete.

TCR CDR3 regions were amplified from genomic DNA by multiplex PCR using the deep immunoSEQ assay. Extracted genomic DNA from each cell subset was spread evenly across all wells of several immunoSEQ 96-well plates, with each plate serving as a replicate. For sorted subsets, each replicate PCR was loaded with 200 ng genomic DNA, equivalent to 30,000 to 35,000 T cell genomes. Purified libraries were measured with a Qubit 3.0 fluorometer, size-checked on a Bioanalyzer 2100, and measured again with the KAPA Library Quantification kit. Every immunoSEQ 96-well plate was sequenced on a separate single-read 150-cycle Illumina NextSeq 550 flow cell. In the paper's pipeline: Because the immunoSEQ output held only junctional sequences and lacked quality scores, the filtering could not match the filtering applied to full-length reads. Sequences were annotated with PyIR, a Python wrapper for IgBLAST v1.9, and V/J genes and CDR3 were assigned using IMGT germline references. Any read was removed if the V/J assignment was weak (E-value above 1e-6), the CDR3 was missing, or the read contained stop codons, out-of-frame junctions, or ambiguous translated residues. A V3J clonotype was defined by an identical inferred V gene, J gene, and CDR3 amino acid sequence. Percentage overlap between repertoires was computed as shared unique clonotypes divided by the size of the smaller repertoire. Repertoire richness was assessed with RTK rarefaction, the Chao1 estimator, and Recon v2.1 estimates of unobserved clonotypes. Generation probabilities for all TCRbeta clonotypes obtained by the gDNA method from a few donors were computed using OLGA. In its TCRdb copy, this immuneACCESS table keeps in-frame sequences only and misses some clones. Where compared with another copy, unresolved V genes explain less than half of these, and the others have no known cause. V and J calls and clone size are those listed in that table; D and trimming were worked out from the DNA. This sample lists some 2 million clones; about 95% were detected once. Approximately 1.2% of the sample goes to the ten largest clones.

The CDR1 and CDR2 encoded by the germline V gene (reference sequence) are MNHEY and SMNVEV. Inclusive of the bounding cysteine and phenylalanine, the CDR3 is 16 residues long. Left in the record is the CDR3 DNA by itself, 48 bases read in frame from the first base. V ends up 6 bases short and J 6 bases short, with an unmatched junction base count of 14. About this clone: There is no known antigen for this receptor. No base quality values were provided; no much bigger clone lies one nucleotide off.

CD8 naive samples consisted of CD45RO-negative cells that were positively selected for CCR7, yielding a CD45RA+CCR7+ population without TemRA cells. The donors were healthy, HIV-negative adults with no recently reported acute infections or vaccinations. Only Caucasian adults living in Nashville, Tennessee, USA were represented among the donors. Blood was collected by leukapheresis, and PBMCs were isolated by Ficoll-Histopaque density gradient centrifugation and then cryopreserved in liquid nitrogen vapor phase. Analytical flow cytometry was used to check the purity and quantity of each magnetically sorted T cell population. From each sorted fraction, genomic DNA was isolated and quantified by UV absorbance on a Nanodrop 2000c.

Sequencing used naive CD8+ T cells sorted from blood. The sample's cell subset or site label, decoded: CD45RA+CCR7+. The chain uses TRBV27 and TRBJ2-1; TRBD1 fits 7 bases in the junction. This sequence was found in a man aged 18 to 30 in good health. The CDR3 reads CASSPHAGTASNEQFF. The bases are TGTGCCAGCAGCCCCCATGCCGGGACAGCGTCCAATGAGCAGTTCTTC.